This T cell receptor (beta chain) was identified during a study of blood T cell repertoires in COVID-19. Study-wide background: Donors in the United States, Italy and Spain gave samples during acute or convalescent COVID-19. T cells, B-cell-depleted T cells, or PBMCs provided the cDNA or gDNA that served as material.

Germline assignment: CDR1 ENHRY and CDR2 SYGVKD. Deletions cut 6 bases from V and 0 bases from J, with 12 bases between. The CDR3 sequence is 15 residues long. Per the original data handling: Amplification of reference gene primers was used by the study to estimate nucleated cell counts. TCRdb's copy holds only in-frame clones and misses some; the assay was immunoSEQ multiplex PCR. The V and J calls and the clone size are those of that table, but D and trimming were determined from the DNA. The sample lists fewer than 150,000 clones; about nine tenths were seen once. The table lists this clone with a few counts.

V is TRBV10-3 and J is TRBJ1-3; D is perhaps TRBD1 (6 bases). The clonotype comes from a man aged 50-60 years with active or convalescent COVID-19. The sample was peripheral blood. As DNA, the CDR3 is TGTGCCATCAGACAGACAGGAGGCTCTGGAAACACCATATATTTT. Its protein product is CAIRQTGGSGNTIYF.